Shown below are 3 T cell receptor beta chains from a single sample sequenced in a study of CD8+ T cells in alopecia areata. cDNA serving as the sequencing template came from extracted, reverse transcribed RNA. TCRdb's copy holds only in-frame clones and misses some; the assay was immunoSEQ multiplex PCR. The table lists over 200,000 clones, 50% to 60% of them singletons. Source: CD4+ T cells sorted from blood, taken at week 0. These receptors were obtained from a human donor with alopecia areata.

This rearrangement joins TRBV7-9 to TRBJ2-7, with D possibly TRBD2 on 5 matching bases. CDR1 is SEHNR, CDR2 FQNEAQ, per germline (reference sequence). Trimming took off 1 base at V and 7 bases at J, with 14 bases between the two ends. This CDR3 region has 14 residues. CDR3: CASSLGTGTWEQYF. In DNA form, the CDR3 reads TGTGCCAGCAGCTTAGGGACTGGCACTTGGGAGCAGTACTTC.

This chain uses TRBV29-1 with TRBJ1-1; 8 bases fit TRBD1. Germline V CDR1 and CDR2: SQVTM, ANQGSEA. V shed 7 bases and J 6 bases; nucleotides not matched to a gene: 13. The CDR3 has 14 amino acids. The CDR3 spells CSGMAGGLRAEAFF. In DNA form, the CDR3 reads TGCAGCGGGATGGCAGGGGGCCTGCGCGCTGAAGCTTTCTTT.

This chain uses TRBV18 with TRBJ1-1, with unresolved D. Germline V gives CDR1 KGHSH, CDR2 LQKENI. Trimming left V 2 bases short and J 2 bases short, with 18 bases between. The CDR3 is made up of 17 amino acids. CDR3 in amino acids: CASSPYPAQRTNTEAFF. CDR3 coding DNA: TGTGCCAGCTCACCATATCCGGCACAGAGAACCAACACTGAAGCTTTCTTT. Full variable domain (missing parts from reference TRBV18 and TRBJ1-1): NAGVMQNPRHLVRRRGQEARLRCSPMKGHSHVYWYRQLPEEGLKFMVYLQKENIIDESGMPKERFSAEFPKEGPSILRIQQVVRGDSAAYFCASSPYPAQRTNTEAFFGQGTRLTVV.